A selection of T cell receptor beta chains follows, all from one sample in a study of shared clonotypes between healthy human individuals. Method: immunoSEQ multiplex PCR; TCRdb's copy keeps in-frame clones and lacks some. The sample consists of some 2 million clones, around 96% of them appearing once. The specimen sequenced was naive CD8+ T cells sorted from blood. The receptor source for this set is a man aged 18 to 35 in good health. Both conserved end residues are part of each CDR3. Each record gives: J gene, V gene, D gene, clone size, CDR3 protein, CDR3 DNA. A D gene is named only where the DNA matches it firmly. The size field is filled for only some rows; it gives once, few, many or a size class.

>TRBJ2-5|TRBV19|.|.
CASCQGGETQYF
TGTGCTTCGTGTCAGGGGGGAGAGACCCAGTACTTC
>TRBJ2-1|TRBV5-1|.|once
CASSPVVHFKGSYNEQFF
TGCGCCAGCAGCCCGGTCGTACATTTTAAGGGCTCCTACAATGAGCAGTTCTTC
>TRBJ2-3|TRBV7-8|.|.
CASSLWGSTDTQYF
TGTGCCAGCAGCTTATGGGGGTCCACAGATACGCAGTATTTT
>TRBJ2-3|TRBV14|.|once
CASSGTESTPDGTDTQYF
TGTGCCAGCAGCGGTACAGAATCTACTCCAGATGGCACAGATACGCAGTATTTT
>TRBJ1-2|TRBV27|.|.
CASSWDRNYGYTF
TGTGCCAGCAGTTGGGACCGAAACTATGGCTACACCTTC
>TRBJ2-7|TRBV10-3|.|.
CAISESGATVFENPYEQYF
TGTGCCATCAGTGAGTCCGGGGCGACAGTCTTTGAGAATCCCTACGAGCAGTACTTC
>TRBJ1-3|TRBV7-2|.|.
CASSEDWGEGNTIYF
TGTGCCAGCAGCGAGGACTGGGGGGAAGGAAACACCATATATTTT
>TRBJ2-2|TRBV6-5|TRBD1|.
CASEPGQGSGELFF
TGTGCCAGCGAACCGGGACAGGGTTCCGGGGAGCTGTTTTTT
>TRBJ1-5|TRBV5-6|.|.
CASSWGGSQPQHF
TGTGCCAGCAGCTGGGGGGGATCCCAGCCCCAGCATTTT
>TRBJ1-5|TRBV5-1|.|.
CASSLGSGQPQHF
TGCGCCAGCAGCTTGGGGAGCGGTCAGCCCCAGCATTTT
>TRBJ1-2|TRBV5-4|TRBD1|.
CASSFTGQGWYGYTF
TGTGCCAGCAGCTTCACGGGACAGGGCTGGTATGGCTACACCTTC
>TRBJ2-2|TRBV28|.|once
CASSTDTVPGELFF
TGTGCCAGCAGCACTGACACCGTGCCCGGGGAGCTGTTTTTT
>TRBJ1-1|TRBV28|.|once
CASRLSNEAFF
TGTGCCAGCAGGCTTTCAAATGAAGCTTTCTTT
>TRBJ2-7|TRBV15|TRBD1|.
CATSRIGTGYEQYF
TGTGCCACCAGCAGGATTGGGACAGGCTACGAGCAGTACTTC
>TRBJ2-5|TRBV5-4|TRBD2|.
CASTVSGATETQYF
TGTGCCAGCACGGTTAGCGGGGCCACCGAGACCCAGTACTTC
>TRBJ2-7|TRBV5-6|TRBD1|.
CASSWDRGLAYEQYF
TGTGCCAGCAGCTGGGACAGGGGGCTTGCGTACGAGCAGTACTTC
>TRBJ1-1|TRBV28|.|.
CASETRRMNTEAFF
TGTGCCAGCGAGACCCGACGGATGAACACTGAAGCTTTCTTT
>TRBJ1-6|TRBV9|.|.
CASSVGGGSSYNSPLHF
TGTGCCAGCAGCGTAGGAGGAGGGAGTTCCTATAATTCACCCCTCCACTTT
>TRBJ2-1|TRBV30|.|.
CAWSVVSSYNEQFF
TGTGCCTGGAGTGTCGTGAGCTCCTACAATGAGCAGTTCTTC
>TRBJ2-7|TRBV7-9|TRBD1|.
CASSGGQGSSYEQYF
TGTGCCAGCAGCGGGGGACAGGGCAGCTCCTACGAGCAGTACTTC
>TRBJ2-7|TRBV7-8|.|.
CASSFGGSYEQYF
TGTGCCAGCAGCTTCGGGGGATCCTACGAGCAGTACTTC
>TRBJ2-1|TRBV6-5|.|.
CASSSNREGVYNEQFF
TGTGCCAGCAGTTCTAACAGGGAAGGGGTCTACAATGAGCAGTTCTTC
>TRBJ2-7|TRBV5-1|TRBD1|.
CASSLGQGFYEQYF
TGCGCCAGCAGCTTAGGACAGGGGTTCTACGAGCAGTACTTC
>TRBJ2-4|TRBV28|.|.
CASSLTYLKGAKNIQYF
TGTGCCAGCAGTTTAACCTACCTGAAAGGAGCCAAAAACATTCAGTACTTC
>TRBJ2-3|TRBV6-5|TRBD2|.
CASTISGESADTQYF
TGTGCCAGCACCATTAGCGGGGAGAGCGCAGATACGCAGTATTTT
>TRBJ2-7|TRBV4-1|TRBD1|.
CASSHSRGMNEQYF
TGCGCCAGCAGCCACAGCAGGGGGATGAACGAGCAGTACTTC
>TRBJ2-7|TRBV5-1|.|.
CASSLEGRPAGEQYF
TGCGCCAGCAGCTTGGAGGGCAGGCCCGCCGGCGAGCAGTACTTC
>TRBJ1-4|TRBV5-1|TRBD1|.
CASSPWKGALTNEKLFF
TGCGCCAGCAGCCCCTGGAAGGGGGCCTTAACTAATGAAAAACTGTTTTTT
>TRBJ2-7|TRBV2|.|.
CATSSPRTGAKNEQYF
TGTGCCACCTCTTCCCCACGTACGGGAGCTAAAAACGAGCAGTACTTC
>TRBJ2-5|TRBV4-1|TRBD1|.
CASSQGGTGKETQYF
TGCGCCAGCAGCCAGGGGGGGACAGGGAAAGAGACCCAGTACTTC
>TRBJ2-7|TRBV5-4|.|once
CASRRGTESYEQYF
TGTGCCAGCAGACGGGGGACAGAGTCCTACGAGCAGTACTTC
>TRBJ2-7|TRBV19|.|.
CASSVAVTYEQYF
TGTGCCAGTAGTGTCGCGGTCACCTACGAGCAGTACTTC
>TRBJ1-5|TRBV2|.|.
CASHPGPNQPQHF
TGTGCCAGCCACCCAGGGCCAAATCAGCCCCAGCATTTT